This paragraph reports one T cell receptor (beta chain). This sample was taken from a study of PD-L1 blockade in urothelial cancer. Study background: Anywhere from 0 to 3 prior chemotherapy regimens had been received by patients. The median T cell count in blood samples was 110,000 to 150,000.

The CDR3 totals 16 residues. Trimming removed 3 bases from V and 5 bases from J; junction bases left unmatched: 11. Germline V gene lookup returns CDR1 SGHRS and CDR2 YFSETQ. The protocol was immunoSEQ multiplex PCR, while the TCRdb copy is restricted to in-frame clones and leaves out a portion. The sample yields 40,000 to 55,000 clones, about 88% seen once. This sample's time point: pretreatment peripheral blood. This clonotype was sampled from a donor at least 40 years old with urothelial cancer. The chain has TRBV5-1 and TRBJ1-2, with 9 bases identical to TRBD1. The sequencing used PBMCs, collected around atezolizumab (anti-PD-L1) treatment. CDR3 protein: CASSSTTGGVGYGYTF. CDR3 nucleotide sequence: TGCGCCAGCAGCTCGACGACAGGGGGAGTGGGGTATGGCTACACCTTC. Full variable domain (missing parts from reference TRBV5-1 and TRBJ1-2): KAGVTQTPRYLIKTRGQQVTLSCSPISGHRSVSWYQQTPGQGLQFLFEYFSETQRNKGNFPGRFSGRQFSNSRSEMNVSTLELGDSALYLCASSSTTGGVGYGYTFGSGTRLTVV.